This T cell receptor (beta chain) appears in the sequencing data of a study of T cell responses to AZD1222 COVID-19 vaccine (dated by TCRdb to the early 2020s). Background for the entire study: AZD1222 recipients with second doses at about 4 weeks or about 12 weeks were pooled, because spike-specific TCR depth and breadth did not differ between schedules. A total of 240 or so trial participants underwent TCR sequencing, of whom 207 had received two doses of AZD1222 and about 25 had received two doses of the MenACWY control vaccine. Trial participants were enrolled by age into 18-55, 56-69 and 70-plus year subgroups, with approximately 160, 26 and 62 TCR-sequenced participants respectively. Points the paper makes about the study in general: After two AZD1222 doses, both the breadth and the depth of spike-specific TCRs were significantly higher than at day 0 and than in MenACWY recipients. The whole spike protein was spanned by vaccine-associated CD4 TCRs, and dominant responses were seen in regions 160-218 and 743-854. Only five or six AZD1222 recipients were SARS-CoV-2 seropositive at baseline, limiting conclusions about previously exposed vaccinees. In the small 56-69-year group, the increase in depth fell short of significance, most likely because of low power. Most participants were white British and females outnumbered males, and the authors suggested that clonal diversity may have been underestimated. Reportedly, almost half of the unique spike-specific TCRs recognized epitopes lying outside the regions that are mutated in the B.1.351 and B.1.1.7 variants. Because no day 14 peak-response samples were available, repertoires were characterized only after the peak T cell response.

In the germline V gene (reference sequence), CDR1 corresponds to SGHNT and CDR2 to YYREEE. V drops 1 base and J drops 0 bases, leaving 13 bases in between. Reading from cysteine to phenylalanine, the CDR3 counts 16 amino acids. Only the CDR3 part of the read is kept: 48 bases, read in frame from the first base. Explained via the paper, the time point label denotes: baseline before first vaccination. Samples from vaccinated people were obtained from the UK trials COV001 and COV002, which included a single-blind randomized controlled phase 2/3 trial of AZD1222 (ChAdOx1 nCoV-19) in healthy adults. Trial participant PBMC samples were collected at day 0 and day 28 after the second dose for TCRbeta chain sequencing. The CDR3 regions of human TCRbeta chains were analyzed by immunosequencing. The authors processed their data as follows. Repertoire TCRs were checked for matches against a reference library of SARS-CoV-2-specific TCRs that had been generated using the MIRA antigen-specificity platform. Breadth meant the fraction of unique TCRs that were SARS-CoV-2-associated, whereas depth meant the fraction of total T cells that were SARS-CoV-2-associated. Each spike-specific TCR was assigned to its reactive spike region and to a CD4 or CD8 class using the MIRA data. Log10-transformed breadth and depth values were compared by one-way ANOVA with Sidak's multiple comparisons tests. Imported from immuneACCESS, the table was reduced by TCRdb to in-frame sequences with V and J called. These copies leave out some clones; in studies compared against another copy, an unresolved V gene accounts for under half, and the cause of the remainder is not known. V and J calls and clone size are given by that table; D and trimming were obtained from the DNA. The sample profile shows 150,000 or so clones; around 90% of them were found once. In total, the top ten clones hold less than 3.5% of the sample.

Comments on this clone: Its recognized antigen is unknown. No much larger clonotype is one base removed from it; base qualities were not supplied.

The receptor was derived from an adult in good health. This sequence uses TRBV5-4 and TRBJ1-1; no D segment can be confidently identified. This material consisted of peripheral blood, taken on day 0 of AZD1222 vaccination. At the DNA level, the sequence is TGTGCCAGCAGCTTGAGGTCCCAGGCGATGAACACTGAAGCTTTCTTT. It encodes CASSLRSQAMNTEAFF. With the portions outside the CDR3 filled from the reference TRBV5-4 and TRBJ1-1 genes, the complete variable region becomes ETGVTQSPTHLIKTRGQQVTLRCSSQSGHNTVSWYQQALGQGPQFIFQYYREEENGRGNFPPRFSGLQFPNYSSELNVNALELDDSALYLCASSLRSQAMNTEAFFGQGTRLTVV.